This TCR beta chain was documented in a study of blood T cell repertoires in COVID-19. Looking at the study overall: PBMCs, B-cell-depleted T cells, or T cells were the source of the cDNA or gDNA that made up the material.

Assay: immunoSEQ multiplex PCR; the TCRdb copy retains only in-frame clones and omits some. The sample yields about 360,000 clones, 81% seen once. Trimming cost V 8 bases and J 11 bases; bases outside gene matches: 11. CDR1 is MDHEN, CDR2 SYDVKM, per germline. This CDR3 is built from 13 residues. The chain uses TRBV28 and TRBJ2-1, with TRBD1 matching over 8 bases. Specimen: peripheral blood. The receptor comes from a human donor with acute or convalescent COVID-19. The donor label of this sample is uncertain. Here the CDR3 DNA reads TGTGCCAGCCGGACAGGGTCGCATATTAAGCAGTTCTTC. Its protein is CASRTGSHIKQFF.